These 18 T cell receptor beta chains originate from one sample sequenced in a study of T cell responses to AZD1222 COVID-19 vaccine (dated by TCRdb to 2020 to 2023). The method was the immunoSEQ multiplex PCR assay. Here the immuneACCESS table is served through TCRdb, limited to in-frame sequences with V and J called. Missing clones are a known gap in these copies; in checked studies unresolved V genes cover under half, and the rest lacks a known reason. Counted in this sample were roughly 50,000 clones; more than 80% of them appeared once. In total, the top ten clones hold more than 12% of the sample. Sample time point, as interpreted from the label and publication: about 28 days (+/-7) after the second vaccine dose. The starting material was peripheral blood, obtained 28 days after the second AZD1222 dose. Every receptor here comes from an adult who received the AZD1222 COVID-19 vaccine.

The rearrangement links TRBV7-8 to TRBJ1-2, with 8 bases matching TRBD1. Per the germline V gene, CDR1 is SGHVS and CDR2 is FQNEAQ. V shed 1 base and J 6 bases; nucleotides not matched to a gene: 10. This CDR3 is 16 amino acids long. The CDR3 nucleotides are TGTGCCAGCAGCTTAGTGGGCACAGGGGGTAGAAATGGCTACACCTTC. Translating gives CASSLVGTGGRNGYTF.

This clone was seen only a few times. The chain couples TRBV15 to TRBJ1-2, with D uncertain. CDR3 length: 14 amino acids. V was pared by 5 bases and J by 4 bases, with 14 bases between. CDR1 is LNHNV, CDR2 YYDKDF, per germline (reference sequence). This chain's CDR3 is CATSDEEGFYGYTF. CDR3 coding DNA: TGTGCCACCAGCGACGAGGAGGGTTTCTATGGCTACACCTTC.

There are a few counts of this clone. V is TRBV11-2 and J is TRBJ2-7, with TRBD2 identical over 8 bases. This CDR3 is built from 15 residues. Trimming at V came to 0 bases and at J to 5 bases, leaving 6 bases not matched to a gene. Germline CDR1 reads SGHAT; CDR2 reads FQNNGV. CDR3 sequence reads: CASSLEKREFDEQYF. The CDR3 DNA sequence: TGTGCCAGCAGCTTAGAGAAGCGGGAGTTCGACGAGCAGTACTTC.

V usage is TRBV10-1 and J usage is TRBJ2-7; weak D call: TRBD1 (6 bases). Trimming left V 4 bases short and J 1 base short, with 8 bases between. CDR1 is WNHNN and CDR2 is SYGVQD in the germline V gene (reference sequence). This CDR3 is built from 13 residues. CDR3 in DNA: TGCGCCAGCAGTGTACAGGGATCCTACGAGCAGTACTTC. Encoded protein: CASSVQGSYEQYF.

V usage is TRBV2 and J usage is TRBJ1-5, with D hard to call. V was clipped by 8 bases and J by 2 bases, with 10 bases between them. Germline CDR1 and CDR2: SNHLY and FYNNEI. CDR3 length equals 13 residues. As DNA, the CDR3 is TGTGCCAGCCAAGACTTGGGCAATCAGCCCCAGCATTTT. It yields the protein CASQDLGNQPQHF.

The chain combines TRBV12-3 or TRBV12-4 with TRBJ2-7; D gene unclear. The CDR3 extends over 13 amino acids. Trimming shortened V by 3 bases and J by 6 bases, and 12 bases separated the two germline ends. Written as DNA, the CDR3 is TGTGCCAGCAGTTTTGGGCTCAGAGGCGAGCAGTACTTC. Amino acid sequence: CASSFGLRGEQYF.

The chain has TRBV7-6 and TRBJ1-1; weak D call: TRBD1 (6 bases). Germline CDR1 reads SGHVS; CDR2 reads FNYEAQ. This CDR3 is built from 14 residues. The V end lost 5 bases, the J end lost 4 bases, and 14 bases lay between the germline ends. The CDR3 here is CASSPTGLSTEAFF. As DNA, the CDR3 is TGTGCCAGCAGCCCCACAGGGTTAAGCACTGAAGCTTTCTTT.

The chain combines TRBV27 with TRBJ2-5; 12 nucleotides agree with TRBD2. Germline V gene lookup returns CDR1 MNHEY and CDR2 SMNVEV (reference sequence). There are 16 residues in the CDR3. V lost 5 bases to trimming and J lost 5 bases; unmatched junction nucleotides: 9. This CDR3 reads CASSLGTSGFRETQYF. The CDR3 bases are TGTGCCAGCAGTCTCGGGACTAGCGGGTTTCGGGAGACCCAGTACTTC.

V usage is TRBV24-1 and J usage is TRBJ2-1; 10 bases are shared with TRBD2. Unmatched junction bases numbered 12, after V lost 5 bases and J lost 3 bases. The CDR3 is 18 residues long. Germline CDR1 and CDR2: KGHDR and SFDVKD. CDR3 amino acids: CATSGPSGRASSYNEQFF. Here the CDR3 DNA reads TGTGCCACCAGTGGCCCCAGCGGGAGGGCCTCTAGCTACAATGAGCAGTTCTTC.

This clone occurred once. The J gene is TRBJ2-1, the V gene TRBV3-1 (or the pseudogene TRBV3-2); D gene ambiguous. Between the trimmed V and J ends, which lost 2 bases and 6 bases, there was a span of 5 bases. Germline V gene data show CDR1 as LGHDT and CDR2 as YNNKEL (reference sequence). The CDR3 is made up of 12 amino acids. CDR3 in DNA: TGTGCCAGCAGCCAACGTTCCAATGAGCAGTTCTTC. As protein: CASSQRSNEQFF.

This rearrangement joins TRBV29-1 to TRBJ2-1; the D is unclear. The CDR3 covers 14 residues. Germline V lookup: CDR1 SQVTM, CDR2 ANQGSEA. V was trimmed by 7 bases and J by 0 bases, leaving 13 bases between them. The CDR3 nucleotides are TGCAGCGCCCTCGATTTCCCCTCCTACAATGAGCAGTTCTTC. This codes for CSALDFPSYNEQFF.

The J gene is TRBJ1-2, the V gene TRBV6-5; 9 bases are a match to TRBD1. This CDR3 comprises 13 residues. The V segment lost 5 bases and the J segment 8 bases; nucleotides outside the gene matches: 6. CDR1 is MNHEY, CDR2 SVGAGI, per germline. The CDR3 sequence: CASSQRTGAGYTF. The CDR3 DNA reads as TGTGCCAGCAGTCAACGGACAGGGGCAGGCTACACCTTC.

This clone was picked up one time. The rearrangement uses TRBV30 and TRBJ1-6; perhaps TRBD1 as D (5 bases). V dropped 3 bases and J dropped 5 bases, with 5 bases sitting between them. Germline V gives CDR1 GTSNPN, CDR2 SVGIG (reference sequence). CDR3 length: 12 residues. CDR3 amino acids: CAWSRDNSPLHF. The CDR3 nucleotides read TGTGCCTGGAGCAGGGATAATTCACCCCTCCACTTT.

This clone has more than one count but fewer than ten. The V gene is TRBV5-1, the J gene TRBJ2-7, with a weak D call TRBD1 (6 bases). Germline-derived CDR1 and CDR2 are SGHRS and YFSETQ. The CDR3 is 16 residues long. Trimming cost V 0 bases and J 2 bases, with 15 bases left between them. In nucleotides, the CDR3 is TGCGCCAGCAGCTTGGGGCACCGGGACAAGACCTACGAGCAGTACTTC. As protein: CASSLGHRDKTYEQYF.

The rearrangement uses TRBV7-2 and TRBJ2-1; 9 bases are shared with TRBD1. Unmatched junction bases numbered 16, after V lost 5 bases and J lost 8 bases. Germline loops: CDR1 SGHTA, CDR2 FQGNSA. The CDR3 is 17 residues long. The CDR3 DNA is TGTGCCAGCAGCCGGTGGGGGGGACAGGGAATAAACGATGAGCAGTTCTTC. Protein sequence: CASSRWGGQGINDEQFF.

The CDR3, as DNA: TGTGCCATCAGTCTAGCGGGAGATACGCAGTATTTT. Translated, it gives CAISLAGDTQYF. The chain employs TRBV10-3 and TRBJ2-3; 8 nucleotides line up with TRBD2. Germline V CDR1 and CDR2: ENHRY, SYGVKD. The CDR3 spans 12 residues. Unmatched junction bases numbered 0, after V lost 5 bases and J lost 5 bases.

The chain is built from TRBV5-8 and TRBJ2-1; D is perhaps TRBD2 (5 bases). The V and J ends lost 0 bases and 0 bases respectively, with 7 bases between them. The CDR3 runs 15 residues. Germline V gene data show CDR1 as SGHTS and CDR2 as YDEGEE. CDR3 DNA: TGTGCCAGCAGCTTGGCCGGGAACTCCTACAATGAGCAGTTCTTC. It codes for CASSLAGNSYNEQFF.

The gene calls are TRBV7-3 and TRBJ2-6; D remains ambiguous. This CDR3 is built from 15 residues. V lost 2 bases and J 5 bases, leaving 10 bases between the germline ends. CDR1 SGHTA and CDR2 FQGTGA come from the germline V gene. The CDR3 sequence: CASSLPDNRANVLTF. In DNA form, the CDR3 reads TGTGCCAGCAGCTTACCTGACAACCGGGCCAACGTCCTGACTTTC. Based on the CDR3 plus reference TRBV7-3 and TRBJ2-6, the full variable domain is GAGVSQTPSNKVTEKGKYVELRCDPISGHTALYWYRQSLGQGPEFLIYFQGTGAADDSGLPNDRFFAVRPEGSVSTLKIQRTERGDSAVYLCASSLPDNRANVLTFGAGSRLTVL.